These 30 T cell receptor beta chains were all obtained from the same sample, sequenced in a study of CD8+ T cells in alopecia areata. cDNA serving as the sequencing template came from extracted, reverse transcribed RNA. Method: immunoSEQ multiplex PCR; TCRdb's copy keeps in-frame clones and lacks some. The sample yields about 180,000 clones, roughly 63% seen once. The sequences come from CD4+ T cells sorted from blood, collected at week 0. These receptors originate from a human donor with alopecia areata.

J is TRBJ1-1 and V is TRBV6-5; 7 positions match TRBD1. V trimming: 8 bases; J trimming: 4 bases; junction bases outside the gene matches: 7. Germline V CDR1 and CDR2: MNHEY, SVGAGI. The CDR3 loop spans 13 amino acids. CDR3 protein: CASRDRAFTEAFF. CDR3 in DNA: TGTGCCAGCCGAGACAGGGCGTTCACTGAAGCTTTCTTT.

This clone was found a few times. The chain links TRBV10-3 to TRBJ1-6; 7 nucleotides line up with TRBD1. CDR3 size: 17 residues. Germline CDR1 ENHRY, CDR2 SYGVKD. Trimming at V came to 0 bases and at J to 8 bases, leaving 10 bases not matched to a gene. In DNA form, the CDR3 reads TGTGCCATCAGTGAGTCGAGAGGGGGCAGGGGCCATTCACCCCTCCACTTT. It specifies CAISESRGGRGHSPLHF.

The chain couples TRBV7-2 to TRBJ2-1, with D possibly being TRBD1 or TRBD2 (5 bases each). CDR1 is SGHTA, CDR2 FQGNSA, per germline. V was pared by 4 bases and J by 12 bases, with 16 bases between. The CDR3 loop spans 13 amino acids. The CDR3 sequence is CASSSTLPGPQFF. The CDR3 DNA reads TGTGCCAGCAGCTCAACGTTACCGGGACCGCAGTTCTTC.

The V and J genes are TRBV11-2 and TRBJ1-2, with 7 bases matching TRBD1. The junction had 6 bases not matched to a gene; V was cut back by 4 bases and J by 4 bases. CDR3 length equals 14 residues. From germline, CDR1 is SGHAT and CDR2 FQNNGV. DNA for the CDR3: TGTGCCAGCAGCTCTTATACAGGGGTCTATGGCTACACCTTC. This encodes CASSSYTGVYGYTF.

The CDR3 is CASSLAGSRETQYF. CDR3 DNA sequence: TGCGCCAGCAGCTTGGCAGGTAGCCGAGAGACCCAGTACTTC. The rearrangement links TRBV5-1 to TRBJ2-5; D is uncertain. This CDR3 comprises 14 residues. V was clipped by 0 bases and J by 4 bases, with 10 bases between them. The germline gives CDR1 SGHRS, CDR2 YFSETQ. Drawing the rest from reference TRBV5-1 and TRBJ2-5, the complete variable domain is KAGVTQTPRYLIKTRGQQVTLSCSPISGHRSVSWYQQTPGQGLQFLFEYFSETQRNKGNFPGRFSGRQFSNSRSEMNVSTLELGDSALYLCASSLAGSRETQYFGPGTRLLVL.

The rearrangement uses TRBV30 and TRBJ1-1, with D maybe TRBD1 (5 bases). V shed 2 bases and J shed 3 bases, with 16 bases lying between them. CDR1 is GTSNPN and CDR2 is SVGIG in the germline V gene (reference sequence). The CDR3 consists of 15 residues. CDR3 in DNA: TGTGCCTGGAGTCCCTCTGAAGGGGTATACACTGAAGCTTTCTTT. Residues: CAWSPSEGVYTEAFF.

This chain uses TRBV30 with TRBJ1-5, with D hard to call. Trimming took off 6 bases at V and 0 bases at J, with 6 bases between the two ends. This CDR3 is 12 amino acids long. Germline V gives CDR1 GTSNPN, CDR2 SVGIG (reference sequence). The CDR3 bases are TGTGCCTGTTCTAATAGCAATCAGCCCCAGCATTTT. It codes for CACSNSNQPQHF.

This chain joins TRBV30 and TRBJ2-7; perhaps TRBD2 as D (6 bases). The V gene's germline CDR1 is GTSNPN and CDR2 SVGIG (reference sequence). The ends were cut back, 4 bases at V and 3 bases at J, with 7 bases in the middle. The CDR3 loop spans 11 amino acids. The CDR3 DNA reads TGTGCCTGGACAGCGGGCTACGAGCAGTACTTC. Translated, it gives CAWTAGYEQYF. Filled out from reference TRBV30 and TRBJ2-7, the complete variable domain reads SQTIHQWPATLVQPVGSPLSLECTVEGTSNPNLYWYRQAAGRGLQLLFYSVGIGQISSEVPQNLSASRPQDRQFILSSKKLLLSDSGFYLCAWTAGYEQYFGPGTRLTVT.

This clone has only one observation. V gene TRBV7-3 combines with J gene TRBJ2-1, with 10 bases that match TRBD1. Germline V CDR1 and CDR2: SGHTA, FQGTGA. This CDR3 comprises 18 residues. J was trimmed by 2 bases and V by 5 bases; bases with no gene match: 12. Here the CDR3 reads CASSLTPPGQGTYNEQFF. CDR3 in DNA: TGTGCCAGCAGCCTCACCCCGCCGGGACAGGGGACCTACAATGAGCAGTTCTTC.

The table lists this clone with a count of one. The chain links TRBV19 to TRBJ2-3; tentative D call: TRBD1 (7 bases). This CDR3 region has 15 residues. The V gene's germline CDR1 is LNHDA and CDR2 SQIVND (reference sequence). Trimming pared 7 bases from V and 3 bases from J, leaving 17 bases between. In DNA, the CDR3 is TGTGCCAGTAACCGTACGGGGGACAGTACAGATACGCAGTATTTT. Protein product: CASNRTGDSTDTQYF.

The CDR3 nucleotides read TGTGCCTGGAGTGTTGTGGACACCGGGGAGCTGTTTTTT. It is translated as CAWSVVDTGELFF. The chain carries TRBV30 and TRBJ2-2; D not certain. Germline values: CDR1 GTSNPN, CDR2 SVGIG (reference sequence). V was trimmed by 0 bases and J by 3 bases, leaving 5 bases between them. CDR3 length: 13 amino acids.

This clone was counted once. The CDR3 DNA is TGTGCCAGCAGCGTCCTACAGGGCTACGAGCAGTACTTC. Protein sequence: CASSVLQGYEQYF. The gene calls are TRBV7-2 and TRBJ2-7, with a possible D match to TRBD1 (6 bases). Germline V gene sequence: CDR1 SGHTA, CDR2 FQGNSA. CDR3 length: 13 residues. Trimming left V 5 bases short and J 3 bases short, with 11 bases between.

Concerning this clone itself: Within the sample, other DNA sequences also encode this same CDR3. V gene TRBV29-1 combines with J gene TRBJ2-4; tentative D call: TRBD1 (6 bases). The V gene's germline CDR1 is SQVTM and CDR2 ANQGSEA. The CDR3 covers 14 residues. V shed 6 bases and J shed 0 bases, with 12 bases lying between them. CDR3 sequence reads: CSVRQALAKNIQYF. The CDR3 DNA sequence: TGCAGCGTCAGACAGGCTTTAGCCAAAAACATTCAGTACTTC. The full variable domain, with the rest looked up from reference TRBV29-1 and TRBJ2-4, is SAVISQKPSRDICQRGTSLTIQCQVDSQVTMMFWYRQQPGQSLTLIATANQGSEATYESGFVIDKFPISRPNLTFSTLTVSNMSPEDSSIYLCSVRQALAKNIQYFGAGTRLSVL.

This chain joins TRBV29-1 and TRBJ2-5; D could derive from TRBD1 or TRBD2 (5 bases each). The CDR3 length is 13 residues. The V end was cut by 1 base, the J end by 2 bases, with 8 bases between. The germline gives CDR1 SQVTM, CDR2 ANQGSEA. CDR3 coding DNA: TGCAGCGTTGAAGTCGGGGCGCAAGAGACCCAGTACTTC. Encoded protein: CSVEVGAQETQYF.

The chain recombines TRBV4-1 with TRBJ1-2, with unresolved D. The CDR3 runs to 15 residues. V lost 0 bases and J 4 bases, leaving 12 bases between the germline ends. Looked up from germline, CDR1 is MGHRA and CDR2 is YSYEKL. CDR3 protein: CASSQEAVTGYGYTF. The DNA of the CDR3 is TGCGCCAGCAGCCAAGAAGCGGTAACCGGCTATGGCTACACCTTC.

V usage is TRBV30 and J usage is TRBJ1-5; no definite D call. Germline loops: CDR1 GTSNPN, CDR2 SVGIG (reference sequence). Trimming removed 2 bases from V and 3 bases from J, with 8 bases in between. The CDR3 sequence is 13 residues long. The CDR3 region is CAWSSDNNQPQHF. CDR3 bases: TGTGCCTGGAGTTCAGATAACAATCAGCCCCAGCATTTT.

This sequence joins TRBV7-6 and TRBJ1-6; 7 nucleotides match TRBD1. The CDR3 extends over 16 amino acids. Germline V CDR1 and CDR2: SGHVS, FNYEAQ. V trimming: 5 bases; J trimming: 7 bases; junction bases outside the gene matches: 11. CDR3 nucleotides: TGTGCCAGCAGCCCACAGGGGATGAAGTTGAATTCACCCCTCCACTTT. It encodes CASSPQGMKLNSPLHF.

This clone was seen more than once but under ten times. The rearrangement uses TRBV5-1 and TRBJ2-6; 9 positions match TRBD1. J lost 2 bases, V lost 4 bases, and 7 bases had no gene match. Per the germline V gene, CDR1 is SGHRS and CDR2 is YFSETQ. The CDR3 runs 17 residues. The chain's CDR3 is CASSPDRTGAGANVLTF. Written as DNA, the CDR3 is TGCGCCAGCAGCCCGGACAGGACAGGGGCTGGGGCCAACGTCCTGACTTTC.

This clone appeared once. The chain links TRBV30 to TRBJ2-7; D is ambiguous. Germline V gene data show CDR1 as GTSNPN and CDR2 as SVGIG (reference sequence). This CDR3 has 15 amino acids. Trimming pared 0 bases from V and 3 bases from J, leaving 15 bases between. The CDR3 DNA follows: TGTGCCTGGAGTGTACGGCGGCAGGCTCTCTACGAGCAGTACTTC. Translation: CAWSVRRQALYEQYF.

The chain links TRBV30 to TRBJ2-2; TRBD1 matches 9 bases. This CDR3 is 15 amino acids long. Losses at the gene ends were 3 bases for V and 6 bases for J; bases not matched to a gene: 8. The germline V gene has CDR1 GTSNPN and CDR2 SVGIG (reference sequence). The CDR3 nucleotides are TGTGCCTGGAGGGGGACAGGGAGGAAGTCCGGGGAGCTGTTTTTT. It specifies CAWRGTGRKSGELFF.

CDR3: CASKSDRGTEAFF. For the CDR3, the DNA is TGTGCCAGCAAGTCGGACAGGGGCACTGAAGCTTTCTTT. The chain employs TRBV2 and TRBJ1-1; 9 bases align to TRBD1. V lost 7 bases to trimming and J lost 4 bases; unmatched junction nucleotides: 4. The CDR3 is made up of 13 amino acids. Germline V gene sequence: CDR1 SNHLY, CDR2 FYNNEI.

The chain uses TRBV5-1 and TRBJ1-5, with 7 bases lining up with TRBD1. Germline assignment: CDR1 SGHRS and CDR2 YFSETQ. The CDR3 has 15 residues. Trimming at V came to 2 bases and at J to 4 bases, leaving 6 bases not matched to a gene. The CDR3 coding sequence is TGCGCCAGCAGCTTTGGGGGACAGACAAATCAGCCCCAGCATTTT. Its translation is CASSFGGQTNQPQHF.

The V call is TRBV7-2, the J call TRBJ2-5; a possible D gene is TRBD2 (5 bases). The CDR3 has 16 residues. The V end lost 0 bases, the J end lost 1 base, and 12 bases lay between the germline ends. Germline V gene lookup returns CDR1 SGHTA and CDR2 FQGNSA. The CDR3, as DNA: TGTGCCAGCAGCTTAGCGGCCTCCGGGATCCAAGAGACCCAGTACTTC. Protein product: CASSLAASGIQETQYF.

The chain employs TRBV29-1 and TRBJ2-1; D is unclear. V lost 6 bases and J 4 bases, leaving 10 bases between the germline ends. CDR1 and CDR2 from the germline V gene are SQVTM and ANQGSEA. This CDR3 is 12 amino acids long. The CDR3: CSVLSRYNEQFF. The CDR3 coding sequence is TGCAGCGTACTTTCGAGGTACAATGAGCAGTTCTTC.

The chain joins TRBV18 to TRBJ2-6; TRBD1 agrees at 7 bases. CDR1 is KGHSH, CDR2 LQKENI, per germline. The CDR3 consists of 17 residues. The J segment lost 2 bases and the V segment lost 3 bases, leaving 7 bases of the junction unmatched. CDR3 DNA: TGTGCCAGCTCACCGATCCTAACAGGGGCTGGGGCCAACGTCCTGACTTTC. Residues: CASSPILTGAGANVLTF.

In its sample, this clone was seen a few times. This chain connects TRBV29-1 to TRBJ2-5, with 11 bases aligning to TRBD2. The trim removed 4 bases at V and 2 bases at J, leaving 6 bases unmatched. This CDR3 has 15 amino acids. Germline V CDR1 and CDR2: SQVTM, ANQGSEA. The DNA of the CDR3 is TGCAGCGTTGGTAGCGGGGGGGCGCGTCAAGAGACCCAGTACTTC. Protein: CSVGSGGARQETQYF.

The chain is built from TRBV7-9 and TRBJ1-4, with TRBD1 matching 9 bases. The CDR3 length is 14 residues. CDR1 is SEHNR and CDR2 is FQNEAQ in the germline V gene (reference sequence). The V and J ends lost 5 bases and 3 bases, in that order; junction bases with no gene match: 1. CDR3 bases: TGTGCCAGCAGCCGGGACAGGGCTAATGAAAAACTGTTTTTT. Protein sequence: CASSRDRANEKLFF.

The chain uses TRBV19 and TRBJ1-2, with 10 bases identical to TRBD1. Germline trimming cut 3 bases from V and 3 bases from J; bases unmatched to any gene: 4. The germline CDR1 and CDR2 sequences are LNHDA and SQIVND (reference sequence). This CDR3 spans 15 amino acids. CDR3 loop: CASSIDRGQDYGYTF. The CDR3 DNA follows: TGTGCCAGTAGTATTGACAGGGGGCAAGACTATGGCTACACCTTC.

In DNA, the CDR3 is TGTGCCAGCAGCTTCCGGACAGGGGGCCACACCTTC. This translates into CASSFRTGGHTF. This sequence joins TRBV5-6 and TRBJ1-2; 11 nucleotides match TRBD1. Germline loops: CDR1 SGHDT, CDR2 YYEEEE. The CDR3 is 12 residues long. V gave up 2 bases and J gave up 12 bases; unmatched junction bases: 3. Drawing the rest from reference TRBV5-6 and TRBJ1-2, the complete variable domain is DAGVTQSPTHLIKTRGQQVTLRCSPKSGHDTVSWYQQALGQGPQFIFQYYEEEERQRGNFPDRFSGHQFPNYSSELNVNALLLGDSALYLCASSFRTGGHTFGSGTRLTVV.

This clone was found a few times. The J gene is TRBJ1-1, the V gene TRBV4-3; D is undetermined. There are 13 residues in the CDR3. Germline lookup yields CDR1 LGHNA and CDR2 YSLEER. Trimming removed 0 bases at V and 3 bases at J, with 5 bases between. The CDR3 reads CASSQEGDTEAFF. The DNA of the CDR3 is TGCGCCAGCAGCCAAGAGGGTGACACTGAAGCTTTCTTT.